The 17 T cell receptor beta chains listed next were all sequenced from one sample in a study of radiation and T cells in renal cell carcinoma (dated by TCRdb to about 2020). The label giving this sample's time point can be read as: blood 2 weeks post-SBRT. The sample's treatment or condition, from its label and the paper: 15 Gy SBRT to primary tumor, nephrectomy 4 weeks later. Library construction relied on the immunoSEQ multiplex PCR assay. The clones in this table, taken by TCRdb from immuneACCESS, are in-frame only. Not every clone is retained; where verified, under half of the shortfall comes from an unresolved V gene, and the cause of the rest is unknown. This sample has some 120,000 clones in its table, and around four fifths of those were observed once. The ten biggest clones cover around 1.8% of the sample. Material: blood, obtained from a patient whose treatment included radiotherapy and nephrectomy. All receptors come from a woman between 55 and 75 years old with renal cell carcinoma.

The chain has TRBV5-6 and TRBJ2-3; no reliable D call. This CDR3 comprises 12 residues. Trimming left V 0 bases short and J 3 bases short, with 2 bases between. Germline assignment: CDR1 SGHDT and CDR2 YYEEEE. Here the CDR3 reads CASSLVTDTQYF. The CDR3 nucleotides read TGTGCCAGCAGCTTGGTTACAGATACGCAGTATTTT. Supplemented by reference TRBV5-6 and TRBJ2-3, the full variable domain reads DAGVTQSPTHLIKTRGQQVTLRCSPKSGHDTVSWYQQALGQGPQFIFQYYEEEERQRGNFPDRFSGHQFPNYSSELNVNALLLGDSALYLCASSLVTDTQYFGPGTRLTVL.

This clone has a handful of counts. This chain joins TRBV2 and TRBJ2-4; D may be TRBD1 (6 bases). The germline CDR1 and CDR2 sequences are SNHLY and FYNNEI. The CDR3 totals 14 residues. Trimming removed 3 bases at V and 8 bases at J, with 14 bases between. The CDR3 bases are TGTGCCAGCAGTGAGACAGGCTTTTTTGACATTCAGTACTTC. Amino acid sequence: CASSETGFFDIQYF.

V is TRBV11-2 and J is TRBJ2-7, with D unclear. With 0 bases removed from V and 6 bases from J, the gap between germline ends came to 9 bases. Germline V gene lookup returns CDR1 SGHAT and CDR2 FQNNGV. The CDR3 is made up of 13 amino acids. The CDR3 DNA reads TGTGCCAGCAGCTTAGATCGAAAGGTCGAGCAGTACTTC. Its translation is CASSLDRKVEQYF.

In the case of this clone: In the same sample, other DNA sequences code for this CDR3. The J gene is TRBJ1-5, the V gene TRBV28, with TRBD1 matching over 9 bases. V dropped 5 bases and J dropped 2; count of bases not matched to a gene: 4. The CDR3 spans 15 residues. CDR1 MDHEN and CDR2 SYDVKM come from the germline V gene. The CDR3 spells CASSDRGLGNQPQHF. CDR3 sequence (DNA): TGTGCCAGCAGTGACAGGGGGTTGGGCAATCAGCCCCAGCATTTT.

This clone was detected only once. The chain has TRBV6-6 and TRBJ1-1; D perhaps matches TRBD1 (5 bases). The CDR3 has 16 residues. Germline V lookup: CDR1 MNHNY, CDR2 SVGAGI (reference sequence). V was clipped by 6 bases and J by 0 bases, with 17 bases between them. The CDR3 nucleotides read TGTGCCAGCAGCTACGGGCAGGGAGTCATGAACACTGAAGCTTTCTTT. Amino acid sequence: CASSYGQGVMNTEAFF.

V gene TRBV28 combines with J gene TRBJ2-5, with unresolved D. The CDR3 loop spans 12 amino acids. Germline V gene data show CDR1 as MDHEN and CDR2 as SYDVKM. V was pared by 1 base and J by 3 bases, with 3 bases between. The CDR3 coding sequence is TGTGCCAGCAGTTTATCGAAAGAGACCCAGTACTTC. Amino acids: CASSLSKETQYF. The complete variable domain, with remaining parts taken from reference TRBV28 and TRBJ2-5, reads DVKVTQSSRYLVKRTGEKVFLECVQDMDHENMFWYRQDPGLGLRLIYFSYDVKMKEKGDIPEGYSVSREKKERFSLILESASTNQTSMYLCASSLSKETQYFGPGTRLLVL.

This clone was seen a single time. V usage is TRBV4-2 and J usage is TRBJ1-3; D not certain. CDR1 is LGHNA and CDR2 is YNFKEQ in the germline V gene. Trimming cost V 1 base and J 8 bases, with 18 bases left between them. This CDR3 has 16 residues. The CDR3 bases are TGTGCCAGCAGCCAAGGAGGGCCAAGGGCGGCGGACACCATATATTTT. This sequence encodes CASSQGGPRAADTIYF.

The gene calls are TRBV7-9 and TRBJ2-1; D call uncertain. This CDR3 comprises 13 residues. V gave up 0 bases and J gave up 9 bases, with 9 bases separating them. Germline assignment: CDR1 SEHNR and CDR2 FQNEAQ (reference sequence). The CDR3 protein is CASSLAGSAEQFF. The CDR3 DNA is TGTGCCAGCAGCTTAGCGGGTTCGGCTGAGCAGTTCTTC.

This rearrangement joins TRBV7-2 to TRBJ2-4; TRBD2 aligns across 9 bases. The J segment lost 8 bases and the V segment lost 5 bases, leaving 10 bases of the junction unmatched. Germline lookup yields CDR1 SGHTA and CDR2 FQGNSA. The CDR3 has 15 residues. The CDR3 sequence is CASSPIAGVYDIQYF. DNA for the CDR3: TGTGCCAGCAGCCCAATAGCGGGAGTTTATGACATTCAGTACTTC.

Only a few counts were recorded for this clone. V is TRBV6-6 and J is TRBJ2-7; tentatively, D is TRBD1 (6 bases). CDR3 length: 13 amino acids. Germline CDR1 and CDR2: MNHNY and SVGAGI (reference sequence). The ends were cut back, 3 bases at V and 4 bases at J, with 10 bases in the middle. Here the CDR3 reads CASSYGTRYEQYF. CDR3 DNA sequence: TGTGCCAGCAGTTATGGGACACGTTACGAGCAGTACTTC.

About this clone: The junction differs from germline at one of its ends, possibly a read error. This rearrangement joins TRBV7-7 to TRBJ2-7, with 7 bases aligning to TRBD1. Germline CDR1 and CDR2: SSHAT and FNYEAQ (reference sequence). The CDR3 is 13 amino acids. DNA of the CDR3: TGTGCTAGCAGCCCGACAGGGTTAGGCGAGCAGTACTTC. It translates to CASSPTGLGEQYF.

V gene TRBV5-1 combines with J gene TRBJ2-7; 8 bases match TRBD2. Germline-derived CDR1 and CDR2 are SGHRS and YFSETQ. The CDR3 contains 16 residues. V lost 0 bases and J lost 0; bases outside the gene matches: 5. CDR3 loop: CASSLDPAGASYEQYF. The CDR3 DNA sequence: TGCGCCAGCAGCTTGGATCCAGCGGGGGCCTCCTACGAGCAGTACTTC.

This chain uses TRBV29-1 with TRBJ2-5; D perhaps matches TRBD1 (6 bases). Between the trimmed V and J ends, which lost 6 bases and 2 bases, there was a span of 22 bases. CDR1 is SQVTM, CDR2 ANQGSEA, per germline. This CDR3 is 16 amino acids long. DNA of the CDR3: TGCAGCGTCCCCAAAATCCCTGGGACAAATCAAGAGACCCAGTACTTC. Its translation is CSVPKIPGTNQETQYF.

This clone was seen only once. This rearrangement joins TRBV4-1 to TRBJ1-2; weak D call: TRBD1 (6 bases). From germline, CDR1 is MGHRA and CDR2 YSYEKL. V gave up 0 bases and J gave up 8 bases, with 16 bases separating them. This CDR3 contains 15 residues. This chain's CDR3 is CASSQEQGPRMGYTF. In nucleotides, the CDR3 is TGCGCCAGCAGCCAAGAGCAGGGGCCACGGATGGGCTACACCTTC.

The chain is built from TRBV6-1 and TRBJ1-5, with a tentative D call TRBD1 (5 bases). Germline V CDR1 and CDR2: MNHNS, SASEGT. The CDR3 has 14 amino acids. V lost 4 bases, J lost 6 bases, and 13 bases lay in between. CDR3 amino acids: CASSVVGVGQPQHF. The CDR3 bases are TGTGCCAGCAGTGTGGTGGGGGTTGGTCAGCCCCAGCATTTT.

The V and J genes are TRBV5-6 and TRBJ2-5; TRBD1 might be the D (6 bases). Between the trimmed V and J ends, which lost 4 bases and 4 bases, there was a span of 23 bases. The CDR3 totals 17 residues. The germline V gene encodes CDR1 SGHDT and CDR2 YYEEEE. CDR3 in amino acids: CASSPFRSGQIIETQYF. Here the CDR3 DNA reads TGTGCCAGCAGCCCTTTTAGGTCGGGACAAATAATAGAGACCCAGTACTTC. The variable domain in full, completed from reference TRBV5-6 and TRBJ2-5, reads DAGVTQSPTHLIKTRGQQVTLRCSPKSGHDTVSWYQQALGQGPQFIFQYYEEEERQRGNFPDRFSGHQFPNYSSELNVNALLLGDSALYLCASSPFRSGQIIETQYFGPGTRLLVL.

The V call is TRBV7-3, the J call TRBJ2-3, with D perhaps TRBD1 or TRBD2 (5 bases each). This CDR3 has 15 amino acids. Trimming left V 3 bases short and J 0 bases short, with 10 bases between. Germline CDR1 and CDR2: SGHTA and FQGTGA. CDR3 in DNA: TGTGCCAGCAGCTTGGGACCTCCTAGCACAGATACGCAGTATTTT. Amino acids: CASSLGPPSTDTQYF.